This is a list of T cell receptor beta chains from one sample in a study of T cells of healthy individuals. A single record per CDR3 protein comes from TCRdb applying MiXCR to the 5' RACE reads. Seen here are 100,000 or so distinct CDR3 sequences, under 20% observed once, and the top ten hold 6.2%. The receptors were gathered from a human donor in good health. CDR3s include the opening cysteine and the closing phenylalanine or tryptophan. The size entry is marked missing in some rows and otherwise reads once, few, many or a size class.

V: TRBV20-1
length: 10
size: few
CDR3: CSAPSYGYTF

V: TRBV19
length: 14
size: -
CDR3: CASRVAYRDNEQFF

V: TRBV4-2
length: 16
size: many
CDR3: CASSQAPGWNLYEQYF

V: TRBV2
length: 13
size: -
CDR3: CASRQESNQPQHF

V: TRBV4-2
length: 16
size: -
CDR3: CASSQDPSGGVEEQYF

V: TRBV20-1
length: 16
size: few
CDR3: CSARSGTPKDSQPQHF

V: TRBV6-2/TRBV6-3
length: 20
size: many
CDR3: CASSYPTGGVRLASTDTQYF

V: TRBV27
length: 13
size: -
CDR3: CASSAGTTTEAFF

V: TRBV7-2
length: 14
size: -
CDR3: CASSLTGGTGELFF

V: TRBV24-1
length: 14
size: many
CDR3: CATSVGGGNDEQYF

V: TRBV12-3/TRBV12-4
length: 16
size: few
CDR3: CASSFSRQKHTDTQYF

V: TRBV6-1
length: 14
size: -
CDR3: CASSELGQSYEQYF

V: TRBV12-3/TRBV12-4
length: 17
size: many
CDR3: CASSSPLAGGQGETQYF

V: TRBV27
length: 14
size: few
CDR3: CASSRTGVLEEQYF

V: TRBV20-1
length: 13
size: many
CDR3: CSVGRGLHQPQHF

V: TRBV7-2
length: 14
size: few
CDR3: CASSRTRNTGELFF

V: TRBV21-1
length: 17
size: -
CDR3: CASSKTKTGQENTEAFF

V: TRBV4-1
length: 15
size: -
CDR3: CATSPRDREGNEQFF